Below are 31 T cell receptor beta chains sequenced from a single sample in a study of Graves' ophthalmopathy and Graves' hyperthyroidism. Amplified TCR beta CDR3 regions were obtained using RNA transcripts as template. First-round RT-PCR used HTBI primers; second-round multiplex PCR followed. TCRdb re-called the multiplex PCR reads through MiXCR, storing one row per CDR3 protein. The sample holds fewer than 250,000 distinct CDR3 sequences, roughly 29% seen once. Material: peripheral blood. The origin of the receptors is a man in his fifties or sixties with Graves' ophthalmopathy.

This clonotype was detected many times. The gene calls are TRBV27 and TRBJ1-5, with 7 positions matching TRBD1. Losses at the gene ends were 1 base for V and 3 bases for J; bases not matched to a gene: 9. The germline V gene encodes CDR1 MNHEY and CDR2 SMNVEV (reference sequence). The CDR3 has 17 residues. CDR3 loop: CASSLYGQAGTNQPQHF. The CDR3 nucleotides read TGTGCCAGCAGTTTATACGGACAGGCTGGGACCAATCAGCCCCAGCATTTT.

This clonotype was observed at least ten times. V gene TRBV27 combines with J gene TRBJ2-7; TRBD2 matches at 9 bases. The germline CDR1 and CDR2 sequences are MNHEY and SMNVEV (reference sequence). The CDR3 has 16 residues. The V gene end was trimmed by 7 bases and the J gene end by 2 bases; junction bases not matched to a gene: 12. CDR3 protein: CASTSDVLAGTYEQYF. The CDR3 DNA sequence: TGTGCCAGCACTAGCGATGTCCTAGCGGGGACCTACGAGCAGTACTTC.

In this sample, this clonotype turned up once. The chain combines TRBV2 with TRBJ2-7; unclear D gene. The germline V and J ends were trimmed by 1 base and 4 bases, with 14 bases remaining between them. The CDR3 spans 15 residues. Germline V CDR1 and CDR2: SNHLY, FYNNEI. CDR3 nucleotide sequence: TGTGCCAGCAGTGAAGATGTCAGAAGTGCTTACGAGCAGTACTTC. Encoded protein: CASSEDVRSAYEQYF. Based on the CDR3 plus reference TRBV2 and TRBJ2-7, the full variable domain is EPEVTQTPSHQVTQMGQEVILRCVPISNHLYFYWYRQILGQKVEFLVSFYNNEISEKSEIFDDQFSVERPDGSNFTLKIRSTKLEDSAMYFCASSEDVRSAYEQYFGPGTRLTVT.

This clonotype was seen repeatedly, ten times or more. V usage is TRBV4-1 and J usage is TRBJ1-5; D gene ambiguous. Per germline, CDR1 MGHRA and CDR2 YSYEKL. V lost 2 bases and J 5 bases, leaving 13 bases between the germline ends. CDR3 length: 15 residues. CDR3 sequence reads: CASSQQVDPDQPQHF. CDR3 DNA sequence: TGCGCCAGCAGCCAACAGGTTGATCCGGATCAGCCCCAGCATTTT.

The CDR3 DNA is TGTGCCAGCAGTGAGGGGCCTATCCAAGAGACCCAGTACTTC. As protein: CASSEGPIQETQYF. The genes are TRBV12-3 or TRBV12-4 and TRBJ2-5; D possibly matches TRBD1 or TRBD2 (5 bases each). The ends were cut back, 5 bases at V and 1 base at J, with 11 bases in the middle. The CDR3 contains 14 residues.

This clonotype was observed at least ten times. The V gene is TRBV9, the J gene TRBJ2-5, with TRBD2 as a possible D gene (5 bases). From germline, CDR1 is SGDLS and CDR2 YYNGEE. With 0 bases removed from V and 5 bases from J, the gap between germline ends came to 17 bases. The CDR3 sequence is 16 residues long. CDR3 sequence reads: CASSVALGSGDETQYF. The CDR3 DNA reads TGTGCCAGCAGCGTAGCCTTGGGGAGCGGCGATGAGACCCAGTACTTC.

The CDR3 DNA sequence: TGTGCCAGCAGTTACGGAGCGGTCCAAGAGACCCAGTACTTC. Translated, it gives CASSYGAVQETQYF. The chain couples TRBV6-5 to TRBJ2-5; tentative D call: TRBD2 (5 bases). Germline assignment: CDR1 MNHEY and CDR2 SVGAGI. This CDR3 is built from 14 residues. V gave up 2 bases and J gave up 1 base, with 8 bases separating them.

This clonotype was observed many times. The chain couples TRBV28 to TRBJ1-2; D uncertain. This CDR3 contains 12 residues. CDR1 MDHEN and CDR2 SYDVKM come from the germline V gene. V was shortened by 5 bases and J by 8 bases, with 12 bases between the two germline ends. CDR3 amino acids: CASSPGDRGYTF. The CDR3 nucleotides are TGTGCCAGCAGTCCAGGAGATCGGGGCTACACCTTC.

The chain couples TRBV27 to TRBJ2-7, with 7 bases lining up with TRBD2. Germline V gene data show CDR1 as MNHEY and CDR2 as SMNVEV (reference sequence). The CDR3 has 16 residues. The V and J ends lost 2 bases and 0 bases, in that order; junction bases with no gene match: 7. The CDR3: CASSLTGSGRSYEQYF. Written as DNA, the CDR3 is TGTGCCAGCAGTTTAACGGGTAGCGGGCGCTCCTACGAGCAGTACTTC.

This clonotype has a count of ten or more. J is TRBJ2-7 and V is TRBV27; D is undetermined. Trimming removed 5 bases at V and 4 bases at J, with 15 bases between. Germline V CDR1 and CDR2: MNHEY, SMNVEV (reference sequence). The CDR3 has 14 amino acids. DNA for the CDR3: TGTGCCAGCAGTCTCCAACCCGGCCCATACGAGCAGTACTTC. Amino acid sequence: CASSLQPGPYEQYF.

The chain employs TRBV6-1 and TRBJ2-7; D gene uncertain. The CDR3 is made up of 13 amino acids. Trimming left V 7 bases short and J 3 bases short, with 13 bases between. Germline lookup yields CDR1 MNHNS and CDR2 SASEGT. The CDR3 is CASTNRVNYEQYF. DNA of the CDR3: TGTGCCAGCACAAACCGGGTGAACTACGAGCAGTACTTC.

This clonotype was seen once. A single base separates this from a much larger clone, so it may be a read error. The rearrangement uses TRBV28 and TRBJ2-2; no clear D gene. Trimming stripped 8 bases from V and 2 bases from J, with 6 bases between. This CDR3 region has 12 residues. Germline-derived CDR1 and CDR2 are MDHEN and SYDVKM. CDR3 nucleotide sequence: TGTGCCAGCTGGAGAAACACCGGGGAGCTGTTTTTT. It translates to CASWRNTGELFF.

Many counts were recorded for this clonotype. This chain joins TRBV29-1 and TRBJ1-2, with TRBD1 as a possible D gene (5 bases). The CDR3 is 15 residues long. Germline V CDR1 and CDR2: SQVTM, ANQGSEA. Trimming took 6 bases from V and 3 from J, leaving 20 bases between them. CDR3 amino acids: CSVGGLGREDYGYTF. CDR3 bases: TGCAGCGTCGGCGGGTTGGGCAGGGAGGACTATGGCTACACCTTC.

This clonotype showed up many times. V is TRBV20-1 and J is TRBJ1-1, with 7 bases that match TRBD1. V lost 6 bases to trimming and J lost 4 bases; unmatched junction nucleotides: 8. This CDR3 has 13 amino acids. Germline CDR1 DFQATT, CDR2 SNEGSKA (reference sequence). This chain's CDR3 is CSAEVTGVTEAFF. The CDR3, as DNA: TGCAGTGCAGAAGTAACAGGGGTCACTGAAGCTTTCTTT.

This chain connects TRBV20-1 to TRBJ1-1; TRBD1 might be the D (5 bases). Germline lookup yields CDR1 DFQATT and CDR2 SNEGSKA (reference sequence). Trimming removed 3 bases from V and 5 bases from J, with 13 bases in between. This CDR3 comprises 13 residues. CDR3 amino acids: CSASKKGWTEAFF. In DNA form, the CDR3 reads TGCAGTGCTAGTAAGAAGGGGTGGACTGAAGCTTTCTTT.

This clonotype was detected ten times or more. The chain recombines TRBV7-3 with TRBJ2-2; possible D gene TRBD2, 5 bases. V was clipped by 0 bases and J by 5 bases, with 16 bases between them. CDR3 length: 17 amino acids. The germline CDR1 and CDR2 sequences are SGHTA and FQGTGA. CDR3 amino acids: CASSLTSLGSQTGELFF. CDR3 nucleotides: TGTGCCAGCAGCTTAACTAGCTTGGGGAGTCAGACCGGGGAGCTGTTTTTT.

The J gene is TRBJ2-7, the V gene TRBV12-3 or TRBV12-4, with D perhaps TRBD2 (6 bases). CDR3 size: 13 residues. The V end was cut by 6 bases, the J end by 4 bases, with 13 bases between. CDR3 amino acids: CASSPDYPYEQYF. DNA for the CDR3: TGTGCCAGCAGCCCGGACTATCCTTACGAGCAGTACTTC.

The chain employs TRBV7-2 and TRBJ1-1; D perhaps matches TRBD1 (5 bases). Germline CDR1 reads SGHTA; CDR2 reads FQGNSA. This CDR3 has 15 residues. The V end lost 2 bases, the J end lost 8 bases, and 18 bases lay between the germline ends. CDR3 loop: CASSLSGLAGREAFF. The CDR3 DNA is TGTGCCAGCAGCTTATCAGGGCTCGCGGGCCGAGAAGCTTTCTTT.

This clonotype appeared many times. The chain joins TRBV12-3 or TRBV12-4 to TRBJ2-7; TRBD2 might be the D (7 bases). The CDR3 runs to 16 residues. Trimming cost V 7 bases and J 3 bases, with 22 bases left between them. In nucleotides, the CDR3 is TGTGCCAGCACCCTCGAAGGGGGAGGGCGGGACTACGAGCAGTACTTC. Its protein is CASTLEGGGRDYEQYF.

This clonotype was counted at least ten times. The chain links TRBV19 to TRBJ2-2; 11 bases map to TRBD2. There are 16 residues in the CDR3. Germline lookup yields CDR1 LNHDA and CDR2 SQIVND (reference sequence). Unmatched junction bases numbered 6, after V lost 4 bases and J lost 5 bases. In nucleotides, the CDR3 is TGTGCCAGTAGTAAACCTAGCGGGAGGCAAACCGGGGAGCTGTTTTTT. Its translation: CASSKPSGRQTGELFF.

This clonotype was counted ten times or more. The chain couples TRBV20-1 to TRBJ1-6, with D perhaps TRBD1 (5 bases). V dropped 6 bases and J dropped 1 base, with 13 bases sitting between them. The germline CDR1 and CDR2 sequences are DFQATT and SNEGSKA (reference sequence). The CDR3 consists of 15 residues. This chain's CDR3 is CSAKEEGSYNSPLHF. The CDR3 DNA is TGCAGTGCCAAAGAGGAGGGGTCCTATAATTCACCCCTCCACTTT.

The chain is built from TRBV12-3 or TRBV12-4 and TRBJ2-2; 15 bases line up with TRBD2. The CDR3 sequence is 17 residues long. V dropped 5 bases and J dropped 4; count of bases not matched to a gene: 5. CDR3 sequence reads: CASSLGLAGGPTGELFF. CDR3 bases: TGTGCCAGCAGTCTGGGACTAGCGGGAGGACCCACCGGGGAGCTGTTTTTT.

This clonotype was observed many times. The V gene is TRBV12-3 or TRBV12-4, the J gene TRBJ2-5; 7 nucleotides match TRBD2. With V trimmed by 7 bases and J by 4 bases, 6 bases remained unmatched. CDR3 length: 13 amino acids. The CDR3 DNA is TGTGCCAGCACCTCGGGGGGAGGAGAGACCCAGTACTTC. Protein: CASTSGGGETQYF.

At least ten counts were recorded for this clonotype. V usage is TRBV6-5 and J usage is TRBJ2-2; maybe TRBD1 (6 bases). The V end lost 3 bases, the J end lost 2 bases, and 16 bases lay between the germline ends. The CDR3 loop spans 17 amino acids. Germline assignment: CDR1 MNHEY and CDR2 SVGAGI. CDR3 sequence: CASSYGIRTENTGELFF. The CDR3 region has the DNA TGTGCCAGCAGTTATGGGATTCGGACAGAAAACACCGGGGAGCTGTTTTTT.

Many counts were recorded for this clonotype. One end of the junction fails to match germline, which may point to a read error. The J gene is TRBJ1-2, the V gene TRBV6-5; 7 bases are a match to TRBD1. The CDR3 totals 13 residues. Germline V lookup: CDR1 MNHEY, CDR2 SVGAGI. CDR3 sequence: CASTNPPAEGTAF. CDR3 DNA sequence: TGTGCCAGCACCAACCCACCCGCGGAGGGGACAGCCTTC.

The V call is TRBV7-2, the J call TRBJ2-7, with 9 bases aligning to TRBD2. With V trimmed by 0 bases and J by 4 bases, 4 bases remained unmatched. CDR3 length: 15 residues. Germline CDR1 reads SGHTA; CDR2 reads FQGNSA. For the CDR3, the DNA is TGTGCCAGCAGCTTAGCGGCTAGCGGGGTTTACGAGCAGTACTTC. Amino acids: CASSLAASGVYEQYF.

This clonotype was picked up a small number of times. A single base separates this from a much larger clone, so it may be a read error. V usage is TRBV5-1 and J usage is TRBJ2-2, with D unresolved. The CDR3 runs to 13 residues. The germline V gene has CDR1 SGHRS and CDR2 YFSETQ. The CDR3 sequence: CVSVKDSTGELFF. In DNA form, the CDR3 reads TGCGTCAGCGTGAAAGACTCCACCGGGGAGCTGTTTTTT.

This clonotype was recorded at least ten times. The rearrangement uses TRBV6-5 and TRBJ2-5; D is unresolved. V lost 2 bases to trimming and J lost 2 bases, with 6 bases between them. The CDR3 length is 13 residues. Germline CDR1 and CDR2: MNHEY and SVGAGI. The CDR3 protein is CASSYTVQETQYF. DNA of the CDR3: TGTGCCAGCAGTTACACAGTACAAGAGACCCAGTACTTC.

This clonotype has at least ten counts. The rearrangement uses TRBV28 and TRBJ1-1; 7 bases line up with TRBD1. The CDR3 totals 12 residues. J gave up 3 bases and V 7 bases, and 2 bases lay outside the gene matches. The germline V gene has CDR1 MDHEN and CDR2 SYDVKM. The CDR3 region has the DNA TGTGCCAGCACGAGGGGGCACACTGAAGCTTTCTTT. Amino acid sequence: CASTRGHTEAFF.

This sequence joins TRBV6-1 and TRBJ1-2; D may be TRBD1 (5 bases). In germline, CDR1 is MNHNS, CDR2 SASEGT. V lost 8 bases and J lost 4, with 11 bases in between. CDR3 length: 12 amino acids. The CDR3 DNA sequence: TGTGCCAGCGGAGGGACGGCCTATGGCTACACCTTC. Protein product: CASGGTAYGYTF.

This clonotype was seen at least ten times. V usage is TRBV10-3 and J usage is TRBJ1-1; D not resolved. V was shortened by 3 bases and J by 4 bases, with 9 bases between the two germline ends. CDR1 and CDR2 (germline): ENHRY, SYGVKD. The length of the CDR3 is 13 residues. This CDR3 is CAISDSRGTEAFF. The CDR3 coding sequence is TGTGCCATCAGTGATTCCCGGGGCACTGAAGCTTTCTTT.